The rows below give T cell receptor beta chains drawn from one sample of a study of graft-versus-host responses after intestinal transplantation. These receptors have no known antigen. Some clones are missing from TCRdb's copy, which holds only in-frame ones; the method was immunoSEQ multiplex PCR. This table holds 35,000 to 45,000 clones, about 96% found once. Sample: unstimulated CD8+ T cells sorted from spleen or lymph node cells, taken before transplant. These receptors were obtained from a human donor who was the organ donor for an intestinal transplant. The conserved cysteine and the conserved F or W are not part of the CDR3 here. Clone size is stated in some rows and not others, as once, few, many or a class when expanded.

>TRBV27|TRBJ2-5|.
ASSARDYKETQY
>TRBV5-1|TRBJ2-1|.
ASSWGSGGTHNEQF
>TRBV7-2|TRBJ2-1|.
ASSLGLAGEQF
>TRBV5-6|TRBJ2-2|.
ASKSSGGAIRELF
>TRBV28|TRBJ1-5|.
ASSLPGGPNQPQH
>TRBV28|TRBJ2-3|.
ASSFRDSDTQY
>TRBV4-1|TRBJ2-5|.
ASSQIGGEETQY
>TRBV13|TRBJ2-1|.
ASSLAGGYNEQF
>TRBV28|TRBJ2-1|.
ASSLLDSSYNEQF
>TRBV7-6|TRBJ2-7|.
ASSPPGTGVREQY
>TRBV4-1|TRBJ2-7|.
ASSQEKGNYEQY
>TRBV7-6|TRBJ2-5|.
ASSPMAGVQETQY
>TRBV30|TRBJ2-7|.
AWSIGTYEQY
>TRBV6-5|TRBJ1-5|.
ASSLTGVGQPQH
>TRBV28|TRBJ1-1|.
ASSLTGVNTEAF
>TRBV30|TRBJ1-5|.
AWSPRGSFHSNQPQH
>TRBV5-5|TRBJ2-5|.
ASSLLAGGETQY
>TRBV28|TRBJ1-1|.
ASRASTEANTEAF
>TRBV25-1|TRBJ2-2|once
ASSEYTGGELF
>TRBV23-1|TRBJ1-2|.
ASSPLIHLTGTHGYT
>TRBV7-8|TRBJ2-3|once
ASSWWGTQGLTDTQY
>TRBV7-9|TRBJ1-2|.
ASSHVPGILYGYT